This T cell receptor beta chain was observed in a study of cytomegalovirus exposure and HLA in healthy donors (dated 2017 in TCRdb). Regarding the research as a whole: An earlier analysis of fewer than 750 of the donors reported about 260 Gb of sequence data and 90 million to 120 million unique TCR beta sequences obtained from approximately 180 million T cells. An early release that covered fewer than 800 HLA-typed donors contained approximately 300 gigabases of sequencing data and roughly 84 million unique TCR sequences. The genetic ancestry cluster associated with self-reported Caucasian donors included around four fifths of the 350 to 500 genotyped donors. The study was designed to test whether signatures of past pathogen exposure could be identified by cataloging public T cell receptors. The T cell repertoires of roughly 660 subjects were profiled by immunosequencing and related to cytomegalovirus serostatus. Along with the approximately 650-subject first cohort, a separate validation cohort of over a hundred different subjects was used. High-throughput TCR immunosequencing, statistical association of individual TCRs with disease status, and machine learning were combined to predict cytomegalovirus infection status. A later analysis re-examined previously published TCR beta repertoires from about 670 donors and added high-resolution HLA genotyping to investigate patterns of TCR occurrence. Rather than drawing on any new phenotypic data, the later analysis identified candidate immune exposures from TCR beta sequences and the way those sequences occurred across donors. In an earlier analysis of roughly 600 of the donors, high-throughput TCR beta sequencing was used to judge whether each TCR beta V gene segment behaved as functional or pseudogenic. Donor age, sex, ethnicity and CMV serostatus were compiled together with the repertoire data. A later genetic analysis took genome-wide SNP genotypes for about 55% of the 666 donors and used that subset as a discovery cohort. All discovery cohort repertoires had been generated using a single sequencing platform. HLA typing included class I and class II loci at four-digit resolution. The number of donors typed differed by locus, with roughly 629-640 for A, B, C, DRB1 and DQB1, around 500 for DQA1, 600 to 610 for DPA1, and roughly 450 for DPB1. About 5 DR-DQ haplotypes were handled as single units for association and clustering, since linkage in the cohort was strong. On average, 235,054 unique TCR beta nucleotide sequences were sequenced per donor among a few hundred genotyped donors of the cohort, with about 19% of those sequences being non-productive. What the authors observed across the whole study: Immune exposure information for the cohort was limited to CMV serostatus. V-gene and J-gene trimming of TCR beta chains was associated with a missense DCLRE1C variant in a later genetic analysis, and the association was replicated in an independent cohort. The study listed 164 TCR beta chains as associated with cytomegalovirus. A few of the identified cytomegalovirus-associated TCR beta chains were confirmed in vitro to be specific for cytomegalovirus antigens. Cytomegalovirus status was reported to be diagnosed by the classifier with high specificity and sensitivity in both the original and validation cohorts. Broadly in line with IMGT annotations, most TCR beta V segments showed up in productive rearrangements about 87% or about 30% of the time in an earlier analysis of approximately 640 of the donors. Because some donors lacked HLA typing at each locus, the association tests relied only on the typed subset. Because the 87-base-pair reads could not distinguish some IMGT-functional V segments, including TRBV6-2 and TRBV6-3, those segments were excluded. The earlier analysis of almost 600 of the donors excluded over 15 rarely observed V segments, including chromosome 9 orphons, because counts were too low. Compared with equally common non-associated chains, HLA-associated TCR beta chains in a later analysis were more clonally expanded and had lower generation probabilities. Strong co-occurrence of HLA alleles, especially DR and DQ, made assigning TCR associations to individual alleles difficult. In a later genetic analysis, fewer N-insertions in productive TCRs were reported among donors in an Asian-associated ancestry cluster than the approximately 710-donor mean. A further reported finding was that TCR beta sequences accurately predicted the HLA-A and HLA-B alleles for most subjects in the first cohort. The sequencing pipeline was judged likely to have produced a cluster of highly shared sequence variants as a technical artifact. Correlated functional status among segregating V segments might be attributable to linkage disequilibrium, but an unknown experimental factor could not be ruled out. The presence/absence analyses assumed that sequencing depth was roughly uniform across donors, and that assumption may not be true. In a later analysis, the rate of TCR association differed among HLA loci, with DRB1 alleles having the most associated TCRs and HLA-C alleles having the fewest. A later analysis found that most CMV-associated TCR beta chains appeared HLA-restricted, with HLA associations seemingly driven largely by CMV exposure. The authors suggested that the approach could potentially be extended to other disease states and immunological phenotypes. According to a later analysis, parvovirus B19, influenza, CMV and Epstein-Barr virus appeared linked to several top co-occurrence clusters. In this cohort, only TCR beta chains were sequenced, and detectable features were limited by the absence of alpha or paired-chain data. Across donors, most TCR sequences were observed very rarely, whereas some public TCRs were present in many individuals. Specific HLA alleles were associated with over 15,000 TCR beta sequences at a false discovery rate of 0.05 in a later analysis.

Worth noting for this clone: The antigen it binds to is not known.

From a lookup of the germline V gene, CDR1 and CDR2 are SGDLS and YYNGEE. Reading from cysteine to phenylalanine, the CDR3 counts 14 amino acids. Only the CDR3 part of the read is kept: 42 bases, read in frame from the first base. The V end loses 2 bases and the J end loses 2 bases, and a stretch of 7 bases separates them. In total, more than 500 healthy bone marrow donors made up the cohort. At the time of sampling, every cohort member was nominally healthy, though immune exposures that went unrecorded were likely present. The donor tested CMV seronegative and was one of the 352 seronegative cohort members. Every donor gave a peripheral blood sample, and the peripheral blood mononuclear cells from that sample were used for TCR beta sequencing. The Qiagen DNeasy Blood Extraction Kit was used to extract genomic DNA from the blood cell samples. To prepare the library, the immunoSEQ multiplex PCR assay was applied. For the multiplex PCR, a mixture combining 60 forward primers for TCR Vbeta segments and 13 reverse primers for TCR Jbeta segments was used. Amplification of the CDR3 region of rearranged TCR beta genes was performed with a multiplex PCR assay on genomic DNA. On the Illumina HiSeq System, the amplified TCR beta libraries were sequenced as 87-base-pair reads. As for the original processing: A later analysis tallied roughly 80 million unique TCR beta chains across the 666 repertoires, and 10 million to 11 million of those chains were shared by two or more donors. A nearest-neighbor algorithm error-corrected the raw reads and collapsed the reads into unique sequences, merging closely related sequences to remove PCR and sequencing errors. Alignment of CDR3 sequences to IMGT reference sequences was used to assign V, D and J gene segments. For a sequence to be retained, a match of at least six nucleotides to both a V gene segment and a J gene segment was required. A rearrangement was called productive if the CDR3 had no stop codons and remained in frame with V and J, and every other rearrangement was called non-productive. CDR3 was defined by IMGT convention, running from the second conserved V-encoded cysteine to the conserved J-encoded phenylalanine. The earlier analysis of about 560 of the donors excluded any sequence lacking an unambiguous match to a single V gene segment. In an earlier analysis of around 600 of the donors, V segments were called functional above 56.7% productive rearrangements and were called segregating when the between-donor standard deviation exceeded 5%. A statistical classification framework was developed to diagnose cytomegalovirus status using the catalog of TCR beta chain sequences. V and J gene assignment, in a later analysis, came from comparing TCR nucleotide sequences with IMGT/GENE-DB human TR gene sequences. The TCRdist pipeline was used in a later analysis to assign CDR3 sequences and most-parsimonious VDJ recombination scenarios. A later analysis defined each TCR beta chain by its CDR3 amino acid sequence plus V-gene family, and excluded reads lacking a unique V-gene family. In a later analysis, fewer than 600 highly shared, low-generation-probability nucleotide sequences were removed to address suspected cross-contamination and a sequencing artifact. A later analysis calculated a clonal expansion index for each public chain from normalized within-repertoire ranks of inferred template counts. Generation probabilities in a later analysis came from a VDJ recombination model fitted to out-of-frame rearrangements, and those results were checked against IGoR. In a later analysis, hypergeometric tests were used to score TCR-TCR, TCR-HLA and TCR-CMV co-occurrence, with a repertoire-size bias correction applied to TCR pairs. In a later analysis, false discovery rates were estimated by permuting HLA or CMV assignments 20 times. In a later analysis, co-occurring TCRs were grouped using DBSCAN, with TCRdist sequence similarity added in when clustering inside HLA-allele-positive subsets. For co-occurrence clustering, repertoires with fewer than 30,000 or more than 120,000 public chains were excluded, along with roughly 5 repertoires with anomalous nucleotide sharing. TCRdb limited this immuneACCESS table to in-frame rearrangements with V and J called. A share of clones is missing; checked studies link under half to unresolved V genes, and the rest is unexplained. V, J and clone size are those of that table, while D and trimming were read from the DNA. The sample table holds some 72,000 clones. The top ten clonotypes cover 4.6% of the sample.

The V gene is TRBV9 and the J gene is TRBJ2-2, and the D gene may be TRBD1, 5 bases matching. Sequenced material: PBMCs. This clonotype originated in a man aged 25 to 40 in good health and CMV-seronegative. The sequenced DNA is TGTGCCAGCAGCGTCCAGGGTAACACCGGGGAGCTGTTTTTT. Its amino acids are CASSVQGNTGELFF.